This T cell receptor beta chain was documented in a study of T-cell memory formation after mild COVID-19. General study points: Some clones that responded were present in memory (sampled pre-infection), which suggests cross-reactive memory joined.

Germline trimming cut 0 bases from V and 3 bases from J; bases unmatched to any gene: 13. The CDR3 has 21 residues. Germline loops: CDR1 MNHEY, CDR2 SMNVEV (reference sequence). As concerns this clonotype: No antigen is known for it.

TCRdb used MiXCR to reprocess the 5' RACE reads, holding one entry per CDR3 protein. There are about 160,000 distinct CDR3 sequences in the sample; around 30% occur only once, and about 12% lies in the top ten. J is TRBJ2-1 and V is TRBV27; 14 bases are shared with TRBD2. Sample: PBMCs or a T cell subset sorted from them (not recorded which). This TCR was sampled from an adult woman who had mild COVID-19 (a few samples of this study predate the infection). Cell type and time point are not known. The CDR3 nucleotides read TGTGCCAGCAGTTTATCGGCGGTGGGACTAGCGGGAGTTATGCGCTACAATGAGCAGTTCTTC. It codes for CASSLSAVGLAGVMRYNEQFF.